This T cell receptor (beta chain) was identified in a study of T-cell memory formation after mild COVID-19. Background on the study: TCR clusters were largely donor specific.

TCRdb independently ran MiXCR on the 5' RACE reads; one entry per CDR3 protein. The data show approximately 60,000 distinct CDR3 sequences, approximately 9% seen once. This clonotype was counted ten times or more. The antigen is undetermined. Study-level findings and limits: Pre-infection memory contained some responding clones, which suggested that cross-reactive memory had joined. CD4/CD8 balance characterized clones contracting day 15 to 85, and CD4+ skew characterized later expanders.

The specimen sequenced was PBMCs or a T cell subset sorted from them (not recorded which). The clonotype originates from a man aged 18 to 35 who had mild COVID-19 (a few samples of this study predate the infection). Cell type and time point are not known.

Written as DNA, the CDR3 is TGTGCCATCAGGTCTAGCGGGGACCAAGAGACCCAGTACTTC. Its translation is CAIRSSGDQETQYF. The chain carries TRBV10-3 and TRBJ2-5; 9 bases are shared with TRBD2. CDR1 is ENHRY and CDR2 is SYGVKD in the germline V gene. V was clipped by 6 bases and J by 0 bases; unmatched bases: 2. The CDR3 covers 14 residues.